A single sample gave rise to the 18 T cell receptor beta chains below, sequenced in a study of T cells after yellow fever vaccination. TCRdb reprocessed the 5' RACE reads with MiXCR, giving one entry per CDR3 protein. The sample consists of a few hundred thousand distinct CDR3 sequences, about 9.5% of them appearing once. Material: PBMCs, obtained on the day of the first yellow fever vaccination. The receptors shown here come from a man younger than 35 who received the YFV17D yellow fever vaccine.

The chain uses TRBV28 and TRBJ1-1; a possible D gene is TRBD1 (5 bases). The CDR3 is 13 residues long. The germline gives CDR1 MDHEN, CDR2 SYDVKM. V was shortened by 6 bases and J by 6 bases, with 14 bases between the two germline ends. In nucleotides, the CDR3 is TGTGCCAGCAGGTACGGGGGATACGCTGAAGCTTTCTTT. This sequence encodes CASRYGGYAEAFF. Full variable domain (rest looked up from reference TRBV28 and TRBJ1-1): DVKVTQSSRYLVKRTGEKVFLECVQDMDHENMFWYRQDPGLGLRLIYFSYDVKMKEKGDIPEGYSVSREKKERFSLILESASTNQTSMYLCASRYGGYAEAFFGQGTRLTVV.

The genes are TRBV20-1 and TRBJ1-2; 9 nucleotides match TRBD1. Germline lookup yields CDR1 DFQATT and CDR2 SNEGSKA (reference sequence). The CDR3 has 14 amino acids. V gave up 6 bases and J gave up 2 bases; unmatched junction bases: 7. The CDR3 is CSAPTTGGNYGYTF. CDR3 nucleotide sequence: TGCAGTGCCCCCACGACAGGGGGAAACTATGGCTACACCTTC.

The chain recombines TRBV4-3 with TRBJ2-7; a weak D match, TRBD1 (6 bases). Germline-derived CDR1 and CDR2 are LGHNA and YSLEER. The CDR3 totals 17 residues. Trimming removed 0 bases at V and 2 bases at J, with 17 bases between. CDR3 residues: CASSQDSFGQKTYEQYF. The CDR3 nucleotides read TGCGCCAGCAGCCAAGATTCTTTCGGACAGAAGACCTACGAGCAGTACTTC.

In its sample, this clonotype was seen a few times. The chain uses TRBV20-1 and TRBJ2-5; D is unclear. The CDR3 contains 12 residues. Trimming stripped 5 bases from V and 9 bases from J, with 16 bases between. Looked up from germline, CDR1 is DFQATT and CDR2 is SNEGSKA (reference sequence). Written as DNA, the CDR3 is TGCAGTGCTCCATATACGGACGAGTCCCAGTACTTC. It encodes CSAPYTDESQYF.

This clonotype was detected a few times. V gene TRBV20-1 combines with J gene TRBJ2-5; D is perhaps TRBD1 (5 bases). The V gene's germline CDR1 is DFQATT and CDR2 SNEGSKA (reference sequence). This CDR3 is 13 amino acids long. Trimming pared 1 base from V and 6 bases from J, leaving 12 bases between. The CDR3: CSARGQGAQTQYF. The CDR3 DNA reads TGCAGTGCTAGAGGTCAAGGGGCCCAGACCCAGTACTTC.

This chain links TRBV20-1 with TRBJ2-5, with 13 bases lining up with TRBD2. From germline, CDR1 is DFQATT and CDR2 SNEGSKA (reference sequence). The CDR3 is made up of 14 amino acids. Unmatched junction bases numbered 5, after V lost 6 bases and J lost 4 bases. For the CDR3, the DNA is TGCAGTGCAGAGAGACTAGCGGGGGGAGAGACCCAGTACTTC. It is translated as CSAERLAGGETQYF.

The V call is TRBV3-1, the J call TRBJ2-1; D is uncertain. The CDR3 is 14 residues long. V lost 4 bases to trimming and J lost 7 bases, with 14 bases between them. The germline V gene has CDR1 LGHDT and CDR2 YNNKEL (reference sequence). CDR3: CASSPNPTDNEQFF. As DNA, the CDR3 is TGTGCCAGCAGCCCCAACCCGACGGATAATGAGCAGTTCTTC.

This clonotype was recorded a few times. V usage is TRBV4-3 and J usage is TRBJ2-2; possible D gene TRBD1, 5 bases. The length of the CDR3 is 15 residues. Looked up from germline, CDR1 is LGHNA and CDR2 is YSLEER. V was shortened by 0 bases and J by 5 bases, with 10 bases between the two germline ends. CDR3 sequence: CASSQDRRDTGELFF. The CDR3 region has the DNA TGCGCCAGCAGCCAAGATCGCAGGGATACCGGGGAGCTGTTTTTT.

The chain recombines TRBV12-3 or TRBV12-4 with TRBJ2-3, with D perhaps matching TRBD1 or TRBD2 (5 bases each). Trimming removed 7 bases at V and 4 bases at J, with 15 bases between. CDR3 length: 14 residues. In DNA, the CDR3 is TGTGCCAGCACCGACAGTCAGGGAGCAGATACGCAGTATTTT. Translated: CASTDSQGADTQYF.

The V call is TRBV29-1, the J call TRBJ2-1, with 7 bases that match TRBD2. CDR1 and CDR2 (germline): SQVTM, ANQGSEA. Losses at the gene ends were 4 bases for V and 0 bases for J; bases not matched to a gene: 9. The CDR3 has 16 residues. The CDR3 region is CSVGGGTLSSYNEQFF. The CDR3 DNA follows: TGCAGCGTTGGGGGAGGGACTTTGAGCTCCTACAATGAGCAGTTCTTC.

This clonotype was observed a few times. The gene calls are TRBV24-1 and TRBJ2-1, with 8 bases that match TRBD1. The CDR3 is 12 amino acids. Germline lookup yields CDR1 KGHDR and CDR2 SFDVKD. The V segment lost 10 bases and the J segment 6 bases; nucleotides outside the gene matches: 4. CDR3 sequence: CATRQGSNEQFF. Here the CDR3 DNA reads TGTGCCACTAGACAGGGGAGCAATGAGCAGTTCTTC.

The chain couples TRBV3-1 to TRBJ1-5; D gene unclear. The CDR3 is 13 amino acids. CDR1 and CDR2 (germline): LGHDT, YNNKEL (reference sequence). Trimming removed 3 bases at V and 2 bases at J, with 5 bases between. CDR3 sequence reads: CASSQSGNQPQHF. The CDR3 region has the DNA TGTGCCAGCAGCCAGTCGGGCAATCAGCCCCAGCATTTT.

The rearrangement joins TRBV6-5 to TRBJ2-7; 11 nucleotides line up with TRBD2. This CDR3 has 17 residues. Germline V gene data show CDR1 as MNHEY and CDR2 as SVGAGI. Germline trimming cut 6 bases from V and 7 bases from J; bases unmatched to any gene: 17. The CDR3 loop reads CASSYAPVLAGVLEQYF. The CDR3 DNA reads TGTGCCAGCAGCTACGCCCCCGTACTAGCGGGGGTCTTAGAGCAGTACTTC.

This clonotype was counted at least ten times. The chain recombines TRBV24-1 with TRBJ2-3; TRBD1 aligns across 8 bases. CDR1 is KGHDR, CDR2 SFDVKD, per germline. CDR3 length: 15 residues. V trimming: 4 bases; J trimming: 5 bases; junction bases outside the gene matches: 7. This CDR3 is CATSDPDRGGDTQYF. The CDR3 DNA sequence: TGTGCCACCAGTGACCCCGACAGGGGCGGAGATACGCAGTATTTT.

This chain links TRBV6-1 with TRBJ2-5; no clear D gene. The CDR3 extends over 14 amino acids. The ends were cut back, 6 bases at V and 3 bases at J, with 14 bases in the middle. The germline V gene encodes CDR1 MNHNS and CDR2 SASEGT. The CDR3 coding sequence is TGTGCCAGCAGATCCACGACCGATAAAGAGACCCAGTACTTC. Amino acid sequence: CASRSTTDKETQYF.

This clonotype came up many times. This chain joins TRBV20-1 and TRBJ2-7; D is uncertain. V dropped 6 bases and J dropped 4 bases, with 10 bases sitting between them. Germline assignment: CDR1 DFQATT and CDR2 SNEGSKA (reference sequence). This CDR3 is built from 11 residues. CDR3 in DNA: TGCAGTGCCCTACAGCCTTACGAGCAGTACTTC. Amino acids: CSALQPYEQYF.

This clonotype was observed a handful of times. The chain joins TRBV19 to TRBJ1-6; D unclear. CDR1 and CDR2 from the germline V gene are LNHDA and SQIVND (reference sequence). Deletions cut 6 bases from V and 7 bases from J, with 19 bases between. There are 16 residues in the CDR3. Here the CDR3 reads CASRPPAVDGNSPLHF. CDR3 DNA sequence: TGTGCCAGTAGGCCCCCCGCCGTGGATGGGAATTCACCCCTCCACTTT.

This clonotype has more than one count but fewer than ten. The V call is TRBV7-2, the J call TRBJ2-3, with 7 bases lining up with TRBD1. Germline assignment: CDR1 SGHTA and CDR2 FQGNSA. J gave up 6 bases and V 5 bases, and 11 bases lay outside the gene matches. The CDR3 covers 15 residues. CDR3 protein: CASSPQQGLTDTQYF. The DNA of the CDR3 is TGTGCCAGCAGCCCCCAACAGGGGTTGACGGATACGCAGTATTTT.